The rows below give T cell receptor beta chains drawn from one sample of a study of molecular identifiers for immune sequencing clone quantification. TCRdb used MiXCR to reprocess the PCR reads, holding one entry per CDR3 protein. The table shows approximately 670,000 distinct CDR3 sequences, with approximately 20% occurring only once. The material sequenced was naive CD8+ T cells from blood, with Jurkat cell RNA spiked in. The receptors come from a human donor in good health. Some libraries in this study had Jurkat cell RNA spiked in. CDR3s include the opening cysteine and the closing phenylalanine or tryptophan. Each record gives: V gene, clone size, J gene, D gene, CDR3 protein, CDR3 DNA. A D gene is named only where the DNA matches it firmly. Clone size is shown for a subset of rows, as once, few, many or a class of expanded clone.

>TRBV6-6|many|TRBJ2-1|TRBD2
CASSPLAGASSNEQFF
TGTGCCAGCAGTCCGCTGGCGGGAGCCAGCTCCAATGAGCAGTTCTTC
>TRBV12-3/TRBV12-4|few|TRBJ2-7|NA
CASSFGGQDEQYF
TGTGCCAGCAGTTTTGGGGGGCAGGACGAGCAGTACTTC
>TRBV5-6|many|TRBJ2-7|TRBD2
CASSLLAASSYEQYF
TGTGCCAGCAGCTTGCTAGCGGCCAGCTCCTACGAGCAGTACTTC
>TRBV11-1|many|TRBJ2-3|TRBD2
CASSTSGSFADTQYF
TGTGCCAGCAGCACTAGCGGGAGTTTCGCAGATACGCAGTATTTT
>TRBV19|many|TRBJ2-2|TRBD2
CASSTLAGVSGELFF
TGTGCCAGTAGCACCTTAGCGGGAGTGTCTGGGGAGCTGTTTTTT
>TRBV6-5|many|TRBJ2-5|TRBD1
CASSLSGQTQETQYF
TGTGCCAGCAGTCTGTCGGGACAGACCCAAGAGACCCAGTACTTC
>TRBV2|few|TRBJ1-3|NA
CASRDLNGPSSGNTIYF
TGTGCCAGCAGGGACTTAAACGGCCCGAGCTCTGGAAACACCATATATTTT
>TRBV20-1|few|TRBJ2-7|TRBD2
CSARGELAGDLYEQYF
TGCAGTGCCCGAGGGGAACTAGCGGGGGACCTCTACGAGCAGTACTTC
>TRBV12-5|few|TRBJ2-1|TRBD2
CASGIGTTEQFF
TGTGCTAGTGGTATCGGGACTACCGAGCAGTTCTTC
>TRBV5-4|few|TRBJ2-5|NA
CASSPEVEETQYF
TGTGCCAGCAGCCCCGAGGTGGAGGAGACCCAGTACTTC
>TRBV6-1|many|TRBJ2-7|TRBD2
CASSERGVYEQYF
TGTGCCAGCAGTGAGCGGGGGGTCTACGAGCAGTACTTC
>TRBV11-2|NA|TRBJ2-1|NA
CAGSLVETIYHEQFF
TGTGCCGGCAGCTTAGTGGAGACGATTTATCATGAGCAGTTCTTC